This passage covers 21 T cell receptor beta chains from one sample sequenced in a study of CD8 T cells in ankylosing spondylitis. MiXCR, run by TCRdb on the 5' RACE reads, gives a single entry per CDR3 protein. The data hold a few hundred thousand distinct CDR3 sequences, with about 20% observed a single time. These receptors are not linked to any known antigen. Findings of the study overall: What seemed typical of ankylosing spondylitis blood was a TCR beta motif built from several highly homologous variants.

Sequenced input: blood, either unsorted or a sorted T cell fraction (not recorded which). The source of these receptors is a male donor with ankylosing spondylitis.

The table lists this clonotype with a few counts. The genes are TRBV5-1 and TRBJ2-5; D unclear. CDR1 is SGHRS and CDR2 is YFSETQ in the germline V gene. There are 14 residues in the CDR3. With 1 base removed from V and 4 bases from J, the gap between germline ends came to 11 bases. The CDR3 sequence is CASSLRQVTETQYF. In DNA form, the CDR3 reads TGCGCCAGCAGCTTGCGGCAGGTAACAGAGACCCAGTACTTC.

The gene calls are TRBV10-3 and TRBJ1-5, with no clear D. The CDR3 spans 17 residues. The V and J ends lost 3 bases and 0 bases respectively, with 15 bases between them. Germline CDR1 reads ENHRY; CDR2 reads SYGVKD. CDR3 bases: TGTGCCATCAGTGACCGAGTTTCCGACCTTAGCAATCAGCCCCAGCATTTT. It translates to CAISDRVSDLSNQPQHF.

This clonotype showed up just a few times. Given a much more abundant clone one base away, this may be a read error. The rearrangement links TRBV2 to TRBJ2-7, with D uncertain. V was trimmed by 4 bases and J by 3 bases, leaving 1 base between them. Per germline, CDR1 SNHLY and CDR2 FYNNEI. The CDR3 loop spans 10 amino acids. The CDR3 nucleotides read TGTGCCAGCAGTGTCTACGAGCAGTACTTC. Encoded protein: CASSVYEQYF.

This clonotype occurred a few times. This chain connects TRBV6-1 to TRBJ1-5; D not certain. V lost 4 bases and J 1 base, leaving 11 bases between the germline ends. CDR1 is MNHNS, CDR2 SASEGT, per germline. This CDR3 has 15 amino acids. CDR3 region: CASSAIDGSNQPQHF. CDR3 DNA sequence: TGTGCCAGCAGTGCGATCGACGGAAGCAATCAGCCCCAGCATTTT.

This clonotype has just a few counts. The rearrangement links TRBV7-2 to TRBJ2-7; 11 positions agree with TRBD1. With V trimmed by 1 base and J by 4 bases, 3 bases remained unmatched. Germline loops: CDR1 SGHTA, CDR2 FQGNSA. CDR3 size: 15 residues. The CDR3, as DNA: TGTGCCAGCAGCTTAGTCGGGACAGGGGGATACGAGCAGTACTTC. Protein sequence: CASSLVGTGGYEQYF.

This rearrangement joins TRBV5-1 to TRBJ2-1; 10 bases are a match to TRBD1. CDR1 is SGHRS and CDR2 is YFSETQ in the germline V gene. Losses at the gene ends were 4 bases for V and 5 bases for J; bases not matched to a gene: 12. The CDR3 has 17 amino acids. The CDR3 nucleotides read TGCGCCAGCAGCAAAAGCTCCGGGACAGGGGTTCACAATGAGCAGTTCTTC. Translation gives CASSKSSGTGVHNEQFF.

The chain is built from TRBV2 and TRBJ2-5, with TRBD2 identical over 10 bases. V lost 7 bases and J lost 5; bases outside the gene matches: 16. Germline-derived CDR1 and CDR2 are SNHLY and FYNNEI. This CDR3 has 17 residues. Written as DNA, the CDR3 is TGTGCCAGCATGAAGCGACTAGCGGGTTCCGGGCACGAGACCCAGTACTTC. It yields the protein CASMKRLAGSGHETQYF.

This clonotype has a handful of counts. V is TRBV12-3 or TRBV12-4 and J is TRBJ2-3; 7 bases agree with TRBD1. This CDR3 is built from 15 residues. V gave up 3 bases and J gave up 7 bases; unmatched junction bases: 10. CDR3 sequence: CASSFGQGEANTQYF. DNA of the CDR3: TGTGCCAGCAGTTTCGGTCAGGGGGAAGCGAATACGCAGTATTTT.

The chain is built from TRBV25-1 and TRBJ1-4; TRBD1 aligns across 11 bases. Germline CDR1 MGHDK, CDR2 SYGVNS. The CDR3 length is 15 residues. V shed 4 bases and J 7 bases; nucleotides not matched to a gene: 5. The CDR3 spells CASSARDRGSEKLFF. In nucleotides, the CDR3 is TGTGCCAGCAGTGCGAGGGACAGGGGGAGTGAAAAACTGTTTTTT.

CDR3 protein: CASSSRGGRRDNEQFF. CDR3 bases: TGTGCCAGCAGTTCCCGAGGCGGGAGGAGGGACAATGAGCAGTTCTTC. The chain joins TRBV28 to TRBJ2-1; 8 bases are a match to TRBD2. V shed 4 bases, J shed 5 bases, and the junction held 10 bases outside the gene matches. The germline V gene has CDR1 MDHEN and CDR2 SYDVKM. The CDR3 consists of 16 residues.

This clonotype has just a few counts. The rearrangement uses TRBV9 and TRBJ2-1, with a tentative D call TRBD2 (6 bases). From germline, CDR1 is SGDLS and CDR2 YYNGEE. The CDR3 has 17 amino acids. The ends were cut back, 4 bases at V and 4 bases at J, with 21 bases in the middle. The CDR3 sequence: CASSPRPHSGVYNEQFF. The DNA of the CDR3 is TGTGCCAGCAGCCCTCGGCCCCATAGCGGAGTTTACAATGAGCAGTTCTTC.

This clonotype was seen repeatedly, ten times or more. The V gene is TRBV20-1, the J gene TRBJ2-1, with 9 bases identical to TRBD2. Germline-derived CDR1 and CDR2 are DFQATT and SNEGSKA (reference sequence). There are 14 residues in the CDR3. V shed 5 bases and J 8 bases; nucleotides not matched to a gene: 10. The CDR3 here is CSAWVSGSEDEQFF. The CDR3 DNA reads TGCAGTGCTTGGGTTAGCGGGAGTGAGGATGAGCAGTTCTTC.

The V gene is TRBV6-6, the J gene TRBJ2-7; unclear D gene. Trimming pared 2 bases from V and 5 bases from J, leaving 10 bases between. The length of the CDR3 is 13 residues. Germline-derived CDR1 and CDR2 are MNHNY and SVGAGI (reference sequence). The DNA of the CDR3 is TGTGCCAGCAGTTACGATTTGCTCCACGAGCAGTACTTC. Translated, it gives CASSYDLLHEQYF.

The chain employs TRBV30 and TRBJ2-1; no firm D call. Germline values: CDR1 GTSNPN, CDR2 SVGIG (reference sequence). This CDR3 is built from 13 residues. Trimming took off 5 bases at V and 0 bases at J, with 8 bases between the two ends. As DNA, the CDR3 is TGTGCCTGGGAAGCGAGCTCCTACAATGAGCAGTTCTTC. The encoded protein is CAWEASSYNEQFF.

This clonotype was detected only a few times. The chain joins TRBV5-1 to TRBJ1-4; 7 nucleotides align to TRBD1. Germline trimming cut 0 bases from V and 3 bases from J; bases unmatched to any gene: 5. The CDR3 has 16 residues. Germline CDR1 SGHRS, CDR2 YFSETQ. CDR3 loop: CASSLVPGQSNEKLFF. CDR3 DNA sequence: TGCGCCAGCAGCTTGGTACCGGGACAGTCTAATGAAAAACTGTTTTTT.

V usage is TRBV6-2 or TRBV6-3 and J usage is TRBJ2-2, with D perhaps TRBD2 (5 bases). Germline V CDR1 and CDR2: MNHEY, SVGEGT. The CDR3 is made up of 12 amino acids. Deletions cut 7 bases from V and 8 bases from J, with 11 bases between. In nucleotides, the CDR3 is TGTGCCAGCAAGCTGAGGGCAGGGGAGCTGTTTTTT. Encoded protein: CASKLRAGELFF.

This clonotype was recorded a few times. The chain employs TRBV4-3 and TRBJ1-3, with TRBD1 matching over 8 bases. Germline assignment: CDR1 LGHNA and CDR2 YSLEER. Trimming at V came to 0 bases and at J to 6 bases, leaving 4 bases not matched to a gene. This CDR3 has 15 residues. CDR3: CASSQDLQGANTIYF. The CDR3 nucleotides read TGCGCCAGCAGCCAAGATCTCCAGGGGGCAAACACCATATATTTT.

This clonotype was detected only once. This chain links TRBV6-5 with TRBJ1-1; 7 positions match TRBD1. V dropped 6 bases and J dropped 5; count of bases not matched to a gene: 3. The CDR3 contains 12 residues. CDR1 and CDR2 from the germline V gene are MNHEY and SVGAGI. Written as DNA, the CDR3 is TGTGCCAGCAGGAGGGGACAGACTGAAGCTTTCTTT. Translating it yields CASRRGQTEAFF.

This chain's CDR3 is CASSLALAGVYEQFF. The DNA of the CDR3 is TGTGCCAGCAGCTTAGCATTAGCGGGAGTCTATGAGCAGTTCTTC. The chain uses TRBV7-2 and TRBJ2-1, with 9 nucleotides matching TRBD2. CDR1 is SGHTA, CDR2 FQGNSA, per germline. V lost 0 bases, J lost 8 bases, and 5 bases stayed unmatched. The CDR3 loop spans 15 amino acids.

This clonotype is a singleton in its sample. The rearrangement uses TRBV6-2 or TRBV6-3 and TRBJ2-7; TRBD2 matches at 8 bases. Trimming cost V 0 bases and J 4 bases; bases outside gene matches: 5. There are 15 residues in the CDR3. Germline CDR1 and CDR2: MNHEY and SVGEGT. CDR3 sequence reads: CASSYSISGMYEQYF. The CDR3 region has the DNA TGTGCCAGCAGTTACTCCATTAGCGGGATGTACGAGCAGTACTTC.

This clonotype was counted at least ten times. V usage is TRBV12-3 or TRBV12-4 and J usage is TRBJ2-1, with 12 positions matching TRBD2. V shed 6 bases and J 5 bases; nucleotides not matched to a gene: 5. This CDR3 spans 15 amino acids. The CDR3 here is CASRPRTSGNNEQFF. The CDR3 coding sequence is TGTGCCAGCAGGCCTCGGACTAGCGGGAACAATGAGCAGTTCTTC.